This T cell receptor (beta chain) comes out of a study of beta chain bispecific antibodies for T cell cancers (dated by TCRdb to about 2021). About the investigation overall: T cells from healthy donors were cocultured with T cell leukemia lines in the presence of bispecific antibodies, after which the depletion of each TRBV family was measured by TRBV sequencing of the surviving cells. Surface TRBV12 (TRBV12-3) was expressed on Jurkat cells, and surface TRBV5-5 was expressed on HPB-ALL cells. Overall results and qualifications from the work: Relative to anti-CD19, exposure to anti-TRBV12 lowered the TRBV12-3 share of total TRBV signal by just over 97%, while TRBV12-4 dropped by 35% to 45%, a change that was not significant. Cross-reactivity of the anti-TRBV5-5 antibody with TRBV5-6 was attributed to high sequence similarity between the two genes. The TRBV-directed bispecific antibodies appeared to leave every TRBV family member untouched except the targeted genes and the closely related ones. Every sequenced sample was a mix of normal T cells and leukemia cell line cells, and most of the targeted TRBV signal originated from the leukemia cells instead of the normal T cells.

Unique molecular identifier barcodes were incorporated into the libraries and were used for clonotype quantification. Qiagen AllPrep DNA/RNA Micro kits were used to isolate total RNA, and an Agilent TapeStation was used to check RNA quality. TCR beta libraries were constructed by 5' RACE, in which cDNA synthesis was followed by two PCR steps with TCR beta constant-region gene-specific primers. Sequencing of the TCR beta libraries was performed on an Illumina MiSeq platform. In the paper's pipeline: MIGEC, MiXCR and VDJtools were used to process the reads. The frequency of each clonotype was calculated as the fraction of all unique molecular identifiers in the sample that belonged to that clonotype. Nonfunctional TRBV genes classified in IMGT as pseudogenes or open reading frames, such as TRBV1, TRBV12-1 and TRBV21, were excluded. TCRdb ran its own pipeline on the public reads, namely fastp trimming at Q25 and MiXCR clone calling, and kept in-frame beta chains. For every CDR3 protein sequence, its rows merge into one entry that carries the most common genes and DNA. These V and J calls are TCRdb output, not the study's own analysis. Present in this sample are roughly 19,000 distinct CDR3 sequences, just over 2% of which were seen just once. Clones ranked in the top ten supply over 5% of the sample.

Per the publication, the treatment or condition label means: alpha-V12: anti-TRBV12 scFv linked to anti-CD3 scFv. For 2 to 3 days, T cells were expanded from blood mononuclear cells using either the anti-CD3 antibody OKT3 or CD3/CD28 Dynabeads. The anti-TRBV12 bispecific sample was derived from a coculture of Jurkat leukemia cells with normal T cells and was compared against an anti-CD19 bispecific control coculture. The culture conditions for expanded T cells were RPMI 1640 plus 10% fetal bovine serum, recombinant human IL-2 (about 94 IU/ml) and IL-7 (around 4.7 ng/ml). Cocultures combined 50,000 or so normal T cells with 50,000 or so target cells and bispecific antibody in roughly 99 ul, incubated 17 hours at 37°C. Every bispecific antibody was made of two single-chain variable fragments, expressed in a single-chain diabody format carrying a His tag. The effector T cells were obtained from healthy human donors, with peripheral blood mononuclear cells isolated from leukapheresis samples by Ficoll density gradient centrifugation.

In its sample, this clonotype was seen many times. The antigen it binds to is not known. No base-level quality is on record; no much larger clone is a single base apart. The CDR3 starts with the cysteine, ends with the phenylalanine, and has 12 residues. This entry keeps only the CDR3 DNA: 36 bases, framed from base 1. Taken from the germline V gene, the CDR1 and CDR2 loops are MDHEN and SYDVKM. V is reduced by 8 bases and J by 8 bases, leaving a spacing of 10 bases between them. The V and J genes are TRBV28 and TRBJ1-6; confidence is insufficient to name the D gene. The source is a human donor in good health. Some clones in this sample may be carry-over from other donors' samples. The material sequenced was healthy donor T cells cultured with leukemia cells, taken from a culture containing a bispecific antibody targeting TCR Vbeta12. DNA sequence: TGTGCCAGCCAACTCGGGGATTCACCCCTCCACTTT. It translates to CASQLGDSPLHF. Where the CDR3 stops, the reference TRBV28 and TRBJ1-6 genes take over; the full variable domain is DVKVTQSSRYLVKRTGEKVFLECVQDMDHENMFWYRQDPGLGLRLIYFSYDVKMKEKGDIPEGYSVSREKKERFSLILESASTNQTSMYLCASQLGDSPLHFGNGTRLTVT.